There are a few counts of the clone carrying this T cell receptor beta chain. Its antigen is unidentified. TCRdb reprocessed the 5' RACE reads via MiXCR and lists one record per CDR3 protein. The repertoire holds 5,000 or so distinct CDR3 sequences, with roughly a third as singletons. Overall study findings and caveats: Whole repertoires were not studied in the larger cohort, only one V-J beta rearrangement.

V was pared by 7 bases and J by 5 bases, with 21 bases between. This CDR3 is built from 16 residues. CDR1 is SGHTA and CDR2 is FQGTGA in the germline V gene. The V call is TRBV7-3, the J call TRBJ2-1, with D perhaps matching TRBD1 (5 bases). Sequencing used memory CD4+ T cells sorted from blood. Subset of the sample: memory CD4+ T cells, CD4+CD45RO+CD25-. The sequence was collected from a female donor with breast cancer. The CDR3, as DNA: TGTGCCAGCAACTATTTCAGACAGTCCCTCCACAATGAGCAGTTCTTC. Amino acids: CASNYFRQSLHNEQFF.